The subject of this entry is one T cell receptor beta chain. Assay used: immunoSEQ multiplex PCR; TCRdb lists only in-frame clones, some missing. The data contain roughly 70,000 clones, around 90% of them singletons. These data belong to a study of blood T cell repertoires in COVID-19. Germline CDR1 and CDR2: KGHSH and LQKENI. The V gene lost 3 bases and the J gene lost 2 bases, with 10 bases spanning the gap. CDR3 length equals 14 residues. The receptor's source is a human donor with active COVID-19. The donor label of this sample is uncertain. The sequenced sample consisted of peripheral blood. The rearrangement links TRBV18 to TRBJ2-5, with a tentative D call TRBD2 (6 bases). The CDR3 sequence is CASSPPSVQETQYF. Here the CDR3 DNA reads TGTGCCAGCTCACCCCCTAGCGTACAAGAGACCCAGTACTTC.